This note documents a single TCR beta chain sequence. The data were obtained in a study of blood T cell repertoires in COVID-19. J was trimmed by 8 bases and V by 4 bases; bases with no gene match: 9. The CDR3 extends over 15 amino acids. Germline V gene lookup returns CDR1 KGHDR and CDR2 SFDVKD. TCRdb keeps only in-frame clones here, not all; method: immunoSEQ multiplex PCR. The data contain roughly 270,000 clones, 85% of them singletons. This chain uses TRBV24-1 with TRBJ2-1, with 8 bases identical to TRBD2. This TCR was sampled from a woman between 50 and 59 years old who had recovered from COVID-19. Sequencing input: PBMCs or T cells enriched from blood (not recorded which). The CDR3 loop is CATSDHTRGGHEQFF. CDR3 DNA: TGTGCCACCAGTGACCACACCCGGGGGGGCCATGAGCAGTTCTTC.